The clone carrying this TCR beta chain was observed a handful of times. Its antigen is unknown. The junction had 6 bases not matched to a gene; V was cut back by 5 bases and J by 1 base. The CDR3 has 17 amino acids. Per germline, CDR1 MNHEY and CDR2 SVGAGI. This entry is derived from a study of T-cell memory formation after mild COVID-19. In the study overall: For the most part, TCR clusters were specific to one donor.

Constant-segment-primed 5'RACE gave TCR alpha and TCR beta cDNA libraries with sample barcodes and UMIs. TCRdb fed the 5' RACE reads into MiXCR, producing one record per CDR3 protein. The table lists hundreds of thousands of distinct CDR3 sequences, more than 15% of them singletons, with about 20% in the top ten. The study, taken as a whole, reports: There was a balanced CD4/CD8 profile in clones contracting day 15 to 85, and later expanders leaned CD4+.

This clonotype originated in a man aged 18-30 years who had mild COVID-19 (a few samples of this study predate the infection). Cell type and time point are not known. V is TRBV6-5 and J is TRBJ2-6; 9 positions agree with TRBD1. The material sequenced was PBMCs or a T cell subset sorted from them (not recorded which). CDR3 DNA sequence: TGTGCCAGCAGTCCCGGACAGGGGCTATCTGGGGCCAACGTCCTGACTTTC. It specifies CASSPGQGLSGANVLTF.